This T cell receptor beta chain was found in a study of control samples from healthy donors and cancer patients. V gave up 3 bases and J gave up 8 bases, with 7 bases separating them. This CDR3 comprises 11 residues. Germline loops: CDR1 SGHAT, CDR2 FQNNGV. Clones were sequenced by immunoSEQ multiplex PCR, and TCRdb holds only the in-frame ones, with some missing. The table lists 150,000 or so clones, 70% to 90% of them singletons. This clone was seen just once. This chain uses TRBV11-2 with TRBJ1-2; D call uncertain. The sequence derives from a man in his thirties or forties in good health. Input material: blood. The CDR3 loop reads CASSFRWGYTF. The CDR3, as DNA: TGTGCCAGCAGCTTTCGTTGGGGCTACACCTTC.